Each of the 9 T cell receptor beta chains below was sequenced from the same sample in a study of T cells in Graves' hyperthyroidism and ophthalmopathy. Amplified TCR beta CDR3 regions derived from RNA transcripts. HTBI primers drove first-round RT-PCR of the TCR CDR3. TCRdb independently ran MiXCR on the multiplex PCR reads; one entry per CDR3 protein. The sample has some 460,000 distinct CDR3 sequences, less than 20% seen once. The sequencing sample was made of blood. All receptors derive from a woman aged 18-29 years with Graves' hyperthyroidism.

Many counts were recorded for this clonotype. This chain joins TRBV13 and TRBJ1-1, with no clear D. V lost 5 bases and J lost 4, with 23 bases in between. The germline V gene encodes CDR1 PRHDT and CDR2 FYEKMQ (reference sequence). This CDR3 is 17 amino acids long. The CDR3 spells CASSVTHRSVRSTEAFF. The CDR3 DNA reads TGTGCCAGCAGCGTCACTCACAGATCCGTTAGGAGCACTGAAGCTTTCTTT. Looking up the rest from reference TRBV13 and TRBJ1-1 gives the full variable domain: AAGVIQSPRHLIKEKRETATLKCYPIPRHDTVYWYQQGPGQDPQFLISFYEKMQSDKGSIPDRFSAQQFSDYHSELNMSSLELGDSALYFCASSVTHRSVRSTEAFFGQGTRLTVV.

CDR3 sequence: CASSFTGGWDIQYF. The CDR3 DNA follows: TGCGCCAGCAGCTTCACAGGGGGCTGGGACATTCAGTACTTC. The rearrangement joins TRBV5-1 to TRBJ2-4; 9 bases are a match to TRBD1. The CDR3 loop spans 14 amino acids. V was clipped by 2 bases and J by 8 bases; unmatched bases: 5. Germline CDR1 reads SGHRS; CDR2 reads YFSETQ.

This clonotype was seen many times. The chain recombines TRBV6-1 with TRBJ2-3; possible D gene TRBD2, 7 bases. Germline CDR1 MNHNS, CDR2 SASEGT. Trimming left V 5 bases short and J 3 bases short, with 15 bases between. This CDR3 is 15 amino acids long. The CDR3 nucleotides are TGTGCCAGCAGTCGAAAGGGGGGGGCGACAGATACGCAGTATTTT. This encodes CASSRKGGATDTQYF.

V is TRBV29-1 and J is TRBJ1-6, with 10 bases aligning to TRBD1. This CDR3 contains 14 residues. The V gene's germline CDR1 is SQVTM and CDR2 ANQGSEA. The junction had 7 bases not matched to a gene; V was cut back by 7 bases and J by 7 bases. The CDR3 region is CSARPGQGNSPLHF. For the CDR3, the DNA is TGCAGCGCAAGACCGGGACAGGGGAATTCACCCCTCCACTTT.

This clonotype was seen at least ten times. This sequence joins TRBV6-1 and TRBJ2-5; D might be TRBD1 (6 bases). The CDR3 is 15 amino acids. V lost 8 bases to trimming and J lost 5 bases, with 21 bases between them. Germline V CDR1 and CDR2: MNHNS, SASEGT. This CDR3 reads CASSKGWGQMETQYF. The CDR3 DNA sequence: TGTGCCAGCTCAAAAGGATGGGGGCAGATGGAGACCCAGTACTTC.

The table lists this clonotype with a few counts. J is TRBJ2-1 and V is TRBV20-1; no clear D. CDR3 length: 16 amino acids. CDR1 is DFQATT, CDR2 SNEGSKA, per germline (reference sequence). Between the trimmed V and J ends, which lost 0 bases and 0 bases, there was a span of 12 bases. The CDR3 is CSARDMGYPSYNEQFF. The CDR3 bases are TGCAGTGCTAGAGATATGGGATACCCCTCCTACAATGAGCAGTTCTTC.

This clonotype was seen only a few times. This sequence joins TRBV14 and TRBJ2-1; 8 nucleotides align to TRBD2. The germline V gene encodes CDR1 SGHDN and CDR2 FVKESK. The CDR3 spans 16 residues. Germline trimming cut 0 bases from V and 8 bases from J; bases unmatched to any gene: 9. This CDR3 is CASSQDLAGSRDEQFF. CDR3 DNA sequence: TGTGCCAGCAGCCAAGACTTAGCGGGGTCCAGGGATGAGCAGTTCTTC. The full variable domain, with the rest looked up from reference TRBV14 and TRBJ2-1, is EAGVTQFPSHSVIEKGQTVTLRCDPISGHDNLYWYRRVMGKEIKFLLHFVKESKQDESGMPNNRFLAERTGGTYSTLKVQPAELEDSGVYFCASSQDLAGSRDEQFFGPGTRLTVL.

The chain links TRBV6-5 to TRBJ2-7, with 9 bases that match TRBD2. Germline V gives CDR1 MNHEY, CDR2 SVGAGI. This CDR3 has 15 residues. With V trimmed by 1 base and J by 1 base, 2 bases remained unmatched. CDR3 sequence: CASSYFLAGSYEQYF. CDR3 coding DNA: TGTGCCAGCAGTTACTTTCTAGCGGGATCCTACGAGCAGTACTTC.

This clonotype showed up many times. The DNA of the CDR3 is TGTGCCAGCAGCGAGCCCCTCGTTCCTAGCGGGGCAAGCACAGATACGCAGTATTTT. It yields the protein CASSEPLVPSGASTDTQYF. V and J are TRBV9 and TRBJ2-3, with 9 bases that match TRBD2. CDR1 SGDLS and CDR2 YYNGEE come from the germline V gene. This CDR3 spans 19 amino acids. Losses at the gene ends were 3 bases for V and 0 bases for J; bases not matched to a gene: 14.